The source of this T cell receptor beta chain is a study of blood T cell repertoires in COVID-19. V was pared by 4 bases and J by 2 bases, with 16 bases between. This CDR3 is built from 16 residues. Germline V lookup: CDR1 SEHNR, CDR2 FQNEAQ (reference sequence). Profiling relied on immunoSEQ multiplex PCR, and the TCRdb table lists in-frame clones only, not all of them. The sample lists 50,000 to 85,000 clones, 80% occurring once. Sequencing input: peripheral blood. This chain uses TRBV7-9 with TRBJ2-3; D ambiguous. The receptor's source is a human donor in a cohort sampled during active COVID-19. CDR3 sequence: CASSSNPSGITDTQYF. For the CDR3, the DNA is TGTGCCAGCAGCTCTAACCCCTCAGGAATCACAGATACGCAGTATTTT. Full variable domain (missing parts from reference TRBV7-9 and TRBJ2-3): DTGVSQNPRHKITKRGQNVTFRCDPISEHNRLYWYRQTLGQGPEFLTYFQNEAQLEKSRLLSDRFSAERPKGSFSTLEIQRTEQGDSAMYLCASSSNPSGITDTQYFGPGTRLTVL.